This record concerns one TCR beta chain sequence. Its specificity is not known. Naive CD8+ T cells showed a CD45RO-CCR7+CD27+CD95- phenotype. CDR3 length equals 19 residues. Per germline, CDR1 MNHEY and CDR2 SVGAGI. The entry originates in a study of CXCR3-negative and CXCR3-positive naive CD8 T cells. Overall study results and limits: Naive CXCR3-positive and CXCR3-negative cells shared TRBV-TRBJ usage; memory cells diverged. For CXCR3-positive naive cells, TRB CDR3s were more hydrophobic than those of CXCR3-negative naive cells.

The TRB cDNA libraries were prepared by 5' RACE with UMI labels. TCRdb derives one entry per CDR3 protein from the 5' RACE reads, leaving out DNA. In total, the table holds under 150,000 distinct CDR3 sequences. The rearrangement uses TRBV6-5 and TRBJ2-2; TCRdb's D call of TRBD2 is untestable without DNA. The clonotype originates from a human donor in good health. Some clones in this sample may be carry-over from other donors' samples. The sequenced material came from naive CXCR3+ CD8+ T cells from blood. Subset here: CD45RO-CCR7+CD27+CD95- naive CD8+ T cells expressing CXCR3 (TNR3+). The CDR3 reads CASSYSLAGGKANTGELFF.